The sequence of this T cell receptor beta chain was determined in a study of OX40 agonist ivuxolimab in advanced cancers. Whole-study findings and limits: Specificity for antigen went undetermined in the expanded peripheral T cells. Dosing at 0.1 to 3.0 mg/kg was accompanied by clonal expansion of CD4+ and CD8+ blood T cells by week 6.

Exclusion applied to patients with autoimmune disease history or systemic immunosuppression. Concerning this clone: Its antigen is unknown.

The CDR3 has 15 amino acids. Trimming removed 3 bases from V and 2 bases from J; junction bases left unmatched: 3. Germline V lookup: CDR1 WNHNN, CDR2 SYGVQD (reference sequence). The repertoire was sequenced with immunoSEQ multiplex PCR; TCRdb's copy has only in-frame clones and lacks some. Of roughly 76,000 clones detected, about 91% appear once; the ten largest clones hold approximately 2.5%. The TCR originated in an adult with an advanced solid tumor such as melanoma, head and neck, liver or kidney cancer. This material consisted of CD4+ or CD8+ T cells sorted from blood, taken in a trial of the OX40 agonist ivuxolimab. The chain uses TRBV10-1 and TRBJ2-2; 7 nucleotides match TRBD1. In DNA, the CDR3 is TGCGCCAGCAGTGATAGGGGGCTAAACACCGGGGAGCTGTTTTTT. Its protein product is CASSDRGLNTGELFF.